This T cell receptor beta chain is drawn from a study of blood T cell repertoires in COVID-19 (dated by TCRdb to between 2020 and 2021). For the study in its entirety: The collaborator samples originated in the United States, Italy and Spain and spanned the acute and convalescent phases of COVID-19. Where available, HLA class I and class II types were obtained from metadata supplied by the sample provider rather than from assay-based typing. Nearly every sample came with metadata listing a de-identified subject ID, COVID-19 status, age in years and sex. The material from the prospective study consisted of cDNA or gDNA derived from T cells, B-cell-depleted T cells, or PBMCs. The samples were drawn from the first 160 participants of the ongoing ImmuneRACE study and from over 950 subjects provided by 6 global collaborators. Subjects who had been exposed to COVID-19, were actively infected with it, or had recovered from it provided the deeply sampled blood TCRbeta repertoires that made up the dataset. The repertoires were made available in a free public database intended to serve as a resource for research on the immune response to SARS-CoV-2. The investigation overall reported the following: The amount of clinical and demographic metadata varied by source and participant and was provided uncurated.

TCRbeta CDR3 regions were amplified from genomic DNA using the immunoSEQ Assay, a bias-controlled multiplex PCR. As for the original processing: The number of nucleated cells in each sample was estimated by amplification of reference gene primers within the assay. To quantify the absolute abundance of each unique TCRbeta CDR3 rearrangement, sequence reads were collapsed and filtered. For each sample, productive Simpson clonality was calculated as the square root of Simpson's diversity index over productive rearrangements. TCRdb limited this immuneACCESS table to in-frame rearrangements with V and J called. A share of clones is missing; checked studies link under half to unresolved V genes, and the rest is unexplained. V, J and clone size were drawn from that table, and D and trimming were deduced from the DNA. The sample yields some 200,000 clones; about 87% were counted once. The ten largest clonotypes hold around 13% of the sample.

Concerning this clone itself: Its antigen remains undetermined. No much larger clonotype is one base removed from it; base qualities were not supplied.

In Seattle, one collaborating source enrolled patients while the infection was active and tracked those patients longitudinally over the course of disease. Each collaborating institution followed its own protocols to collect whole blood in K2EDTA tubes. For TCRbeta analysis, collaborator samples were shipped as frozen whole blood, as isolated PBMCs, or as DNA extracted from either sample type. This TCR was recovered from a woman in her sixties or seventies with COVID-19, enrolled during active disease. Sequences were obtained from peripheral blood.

DNA sequence: TGTGCCCACAGTCTGAGCATCAGCCACGAGCAGTACTTC. Its protein reads: CAHSLSISHEQYF. The chain is assembled from TRBV28 and TRBJ2-7; too little of a D gene remains to name it. V loses 11 bases of germline sequence and J loses 5 bases, and the interval between the two ends is 19 bases. The CDR1 and CDR2 encoded by the germline V gene are MDHEN and SYDVKM. The CDR3 contains 13 residues, cysteine and phenylalanine counted. The CDR3 DNA has 39 bases and is translated from base 1.